The text below deals with one T cell receptor (beta chain). Its antigen is as yet unknown. This record comes from a study of T cell responses to AZD1222 COVID-19 vaccine. As for the study in general: Second-dose schedules of about 4 or about 12 weeks were combined.

From germline, CDR1 is ENHRY and CDR2 SYGVKD. The CDR3 is made up of 15 amino acids. Trimming shortened V by 6 bases and J by 0 bases, and 12 bases separated the two germline ends. Sequencing was performed with immunoSEQ multiplex PCR; in TCRdb, only in-frame clones are kept and a portion is missing. This table holds roughly 130,000 clones, 91% found once. Whole-study findings and limits: Clonal diversity was possibly underestimated, and the donors were mostly white British, with more females.

The chain combines TRBV10-3 with TRBJ1-3; D is unresolved. Material: peripheral blood, obtained on day 0 of AZD1222 vaccination. This TCR was recovered from an adult in good health. The CDR3: CAISSSGSSGNTIYF. The CDR3 DNA reads as TGTGCCATCAGCTCCAGTGGTAGCTCTGGAAACACCATATATTTT.